These T cell receptor beta chains were read from a single sample in a study of T cell changes during pregnancy in multiple sclerosis. Only in-frame clones appear in the TCRdb table, and some are missing; sequencing was by immunoSEQ multiplex PCR. The table lists tens of thousands of clones, around 90% of them singletons. Sequenced material: peripheral blood, taken in the second trimester of pregnancy. These receptors all stem from a female donor with multiple sclerosis, enrolled in a pregnancy study. Both conserved end residues are part of each CDR3. A row's size may be missing; if present it is once, few, many or a size class.

v_call: TRBV7-8; clone_size: once; cdr3_aa: CASSLKRDGELFF
v_call: TRBV5-6; clone_size: NA; cdr3_aa: CASSFLGQTYEQYF
v_call: TRBV7-9; clone_size: NA; cdr3_aa: CASSWTEGGYTF
v_call: TRBV2; clone_size: NA; cdr3_aa: CASSGQGDYGYTF
v_call: TRBV12-1; clone_size: NA; cdr3_aa: CASYFDPYRVTDTQYF
v_call: TRBV7-3; clone_size: NA; cdr3_aa: CASSSRGTGDYTF
v_call: TRBV5-6; clone_size: NA; cdr3_aa: CASSLRRTGSTEAFF
v_call: TRBV18; clone_size: NA; cdr3_aa: CASSLGLAGEYEQYF
v_call: TRBV19; clone_size: NA; cdr3_aa: CASSINIAADRDAFF
v_call: TRBV5-6; clone_size: once; cdr3_aa: CASSFGTTHSKETQYF
v_call: TRBV5-4; clone_size: NA; cdr3_aa: CASSPGLAGDTGELFF
v_call: TRBV4-1; clone_size: NA; cdr3_aa: CASGLAGEETQYF
v_call: TRBV6-6; clone_size: NA; cdr3_aa: CASSYSTSSHGELFF
v_call: TRBV11-2; clone_size: NA; cdr3_aa: CASSLRLAGATGELFF
v_call: TRBV5-1; clone_size: NA; cdr3_aa: CASSLEAGGRTAQYF
v_call: TRBV5-5; clone_size: NA; cdr3_aa: CASSTTGTGRSHTPNTEAFF
v_call: TRBV25-1; clone_size: NA; cdr3_aa: CASSEWAIQFF
v_call: TRBV7-2; clone_size: NA; cdr3_aa: CASSFLAGTYNEQFF
v_call: TRBV2; clone_size: NA; cdr3_aa: CASRQDRNTEAFF
v_call: TRBV4-1; clone_size: NA; cdr3_aa: CASSPGLLGNEQFF
v_call: TRBV7-7; clone_size: NA; cdr3_aa: CASSLGAGTGISREQFF
v_call: TRBV27; clone_size: NA; cdr3_aa: CASSPSRDKDRYEQYF
v_call: TRBV2; clone_size: NA; cdr3_aa: CASSRTSGRGPYNEQFF
v_call: TRBV21-1; clone_size: NA; cdr3_aa: CASTNRLAGPREEETQYF
v_call: TRBV7-9; clone_size: once; cdr3_aa: CASSSSGGDTEAFF
v_call: TRBV4-3; clone_size: NA; cdr3_aa: CASSQGTGVGNTIYF
v_call: TRBV7-2; clone_size: NA; cdr3_aa: CASSFGQLTGELFF
v_call: TRBV5-1; clone_size: NA; cdr3_aa: CASSPASSYEQYF
v_call: TRBV2; clone_size: NA; cdr3_aa: CASSPSPGGIDAFF
v_call: TRBV28; clone_size: NA; cdr3_aa: CASSLGVRLAENTGELFF
v_call: TRBV19; clone_size: NA; cdr3_aa: CASRAGELYNEQFF
v_call: TRBV28; clone_size: NA; cdr3_aa: CASRWVGEGTQYF
v_call: TRBV6-1; clone_size: NA; cdr3_aa: CASSPDSHNEQFF
v_call: TRBV10-3; clone_size: NA; cdr3_aa: CAISETNSGANVLTF
v_call: TRBV11-2; clone_size: once; cdr3_aa: CASSHYSSYNEQFF
v_call: TRBV28; clone_size: NA; cdr3_aa: CASSFGQVNSPLHF
v_call: TRBV6-6; clone_size: once; cdr3_aa: CASFPRRGAPTDTQYF
v_call: TRBV11-1; clone_size: NA; cdr3_aa: CASSSTDRGHTEAFF
v_call: TRBV7-2; clone_size: NA; cdr3_aa: CASSLGPGLAGVHEQFF
v_call: TRBV11-3; clone_size: NA; cdr3_aa: CASSLDSSGAHTQYF
v_call: TRBV2; clone_size: NA; cdr3_aa: CASRPRTSGSNEQFF
v_call: TRBV9; clone_size: NA; cdr3_aa: CASSVGDRGTYEQYF
v_call: TRBV19; clone_size: once; cdr3_aa: CASTPGGTATYNEQFF
v_call: TRBV9; clone_size: NA; cdr3_aa: CASSGAGRGNIQYF
v_call: TRBV29-1; clone_size: NA; cdr3_aa: CSVGLELSEAFF
v_call: TRBV13; clone_size: NA; cdr3_aa: CASSPETGFSNEQFF
v_call: TRBV12-5; clone_size: NA; cdr3_aa: CASGLSYNEQFF
v_call: TRBV7-3; clone_size: NA; cdr3_aa: CASSAGTSGSDEQFF
v_call: TRBV19; clone_size: NA; cdr3_aa: CASSKKAGSMNTEAFF
v_call: TRBV30; clone_size: NA; cdr3_aa: CAWSNRGYAGELFF
v_call: TRBV29-1; clone_size: once; cdr3_aa: CSAVAKNIQYF
v_call: TRBV6-5; clone_size: NA; cdr3_aa: CASSYLQGADEQFF
v_call: TRBV27; clone_size: NA; cdr3_aa: CASSSGMNTGELFF
v_call: TRBV11-2; clone_size: NA; cdr3_aa: CASSLMEGRVYEQYF
v_call: TRBV5-4; clone_size: NA; cdr3_aa: CASSGGQGRTNEKLFF
v_call: TRBV6-5; clone_size: NA; cdr3_aa: CASSYSSYGEETQYF